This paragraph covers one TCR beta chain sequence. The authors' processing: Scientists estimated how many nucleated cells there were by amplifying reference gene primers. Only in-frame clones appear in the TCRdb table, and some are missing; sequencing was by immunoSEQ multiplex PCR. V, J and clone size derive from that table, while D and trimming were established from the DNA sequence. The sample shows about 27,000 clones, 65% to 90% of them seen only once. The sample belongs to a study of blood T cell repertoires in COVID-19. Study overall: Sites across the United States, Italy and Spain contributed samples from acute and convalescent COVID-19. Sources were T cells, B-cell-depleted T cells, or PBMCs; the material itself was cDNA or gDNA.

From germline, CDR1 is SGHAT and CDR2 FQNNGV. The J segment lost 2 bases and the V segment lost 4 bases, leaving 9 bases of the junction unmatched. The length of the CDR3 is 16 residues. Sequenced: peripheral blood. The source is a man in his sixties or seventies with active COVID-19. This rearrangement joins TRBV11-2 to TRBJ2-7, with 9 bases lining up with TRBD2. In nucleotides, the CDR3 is TGTGCCAGCAGCTCCCAATTTAGCGGGGGAGCCTACGAGCAGTACTTC. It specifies CASSSQFSGGAYEQYF.